This T cell receptor (beta chain) was recorded in a study of cytomegalovirus exposure and HLA in healthy donors. PCR amplification relied on 60 Vbeta primers (plus 13 Jbeta primers). Sequencing used immunoSEQ multiplex PCR; TCRdb keeps in-frame clones, though not all of them. The repertoire holds about 130,000 clones, with approximately 80% as singletons. Study results and limitations: Several top significant clusters appeared, in a later analysis, to be linked to common viral pathogens. Previous analysis showed most TCR beta V segments were productive about 90% or about 30% of the time.

Germline V gene sequence: CDR1 ENHRY, CDR2 SYGVKD. The ends were cut back, 0 bases at V and 5 bases at J, with 12 bases in the middle. The CDR3 loop spans 15 amino acids. A word on this clone: Its antigen is not known.

The specimen sequenced was PBMCs. The genes are TRBV10-3 and TRBJ2-3; possibly TRBD2 for D (5 bases). The source is a middle-aged man in good health and CMV-seronegative. The chain's CDR3 is CAISESRLRGDTQYF. CDR3 in DNA: TGTGCCATCAGTGAGTCCAGGTTACGGGGAGATACGCAGTATTTT.